The 22 T cell receptor beta chains below come from one sample, sequenced in a study of T cells in Graves' hyperthyroidism and ophthalmopathy. Researchers took RNA transcripts and amplified the TCR beta CDR3 regions from them. HTBI primers were the set used in a first-round RT-PCR of the TCR CDR3. TCRdb re-derived calls from the multiplex PCR reads in MiXCR, one entry per CDR3 protein. The sample lists 300,000 to 450,000 distinct CDR3 sequences; 15% to 20% were seen once. Source material: blood. These receptors all come from a woman aged 40 to 49 with Graves' ophthalmopathy.

This clonotype was seen at least ten times. This chain uses TRBV19 with TRBJ1-5; the D gene is possibly TRBD1 (6 bases). From germline, CDR1 is LNHDA and CDR2 SQIVND (reference sequence). Between the trimmed V and J ends, which lost 3 bases and 0 bases, there was a span of 9 bases. This CDR3 contains 15 residues. CDR3 sequence: CASSIAGDSNQPQHF. The CDR3 DNA reads TGTGCCAGTAGTATCGCAGGGGATAGCAATCAGCCCCAGCATTTT.

This clonotype appeared a few times. V and J are TRBV6-1 and TRBJ1-2; the D is unclear. Germline V gene data show CDR1 as MNHNS and CDR2 as SASEGT. This CDR3 is 15 amino acids long. V lost 7 bases to trimming and J lost 6 bases, with 21 bases between them. CDR3 coding DNA: TGTGCCAGCACAGCCACCGGTCGTGGGCAGAATGGCTACACCTTC. This sequence encodes CASTATGRGQNGYTF.

The sample holds a few counts of this clonotype. The rearrangement uses TRBV30 and TRBJ1-2; D unclear. The CDR3 length is 13 residues. Trimming removed 0 bases at V and 10 bases at J, with 15 bases between. Germline lookup yields CDR1 GTSNPN and CDR2 SVGIG (reference sequence). CDR3 residues: CAWSVMMASDYTF. As DNA, the CDR3 is TGTGCCTGGAGTGTAATGATGGCGTCAGACTACACCTTC.

This clonotype occurred many times. The chain is built from TRBV28 and TRBJ2-7; 7 positions match TRBD1. The CDR3 runs to 17 residues. Trimming at V came to 5 bases and at J to 3 bases, leaving 16 bases not matched to a gene. Germline V gives CDR1 MDHEN, CDR2 SYDVKM. This chain's CDR3 is CASSPLFRSGDSYEQYF. CDR3 DNA sequence: TGTGCCAGCAGTCCGCTGTTTAGATCCGGGGACAGCTACGAGCAGTACTTC.

In its sample, this clonotype was seen many times. The chain recombines TRBV6-1 with TRBJ2-7; 10 nucleotides line up with TRBD1. Germline values: CDR1 MNHNS, CDR2 SASEGT. The CDR3 covers 17 residues. V shed 4 bases and J 0 bases; nucleotides not matched to a gene: 9. CDR3 residues: CASSGFGTGVLSYEQYF. The CDR3 DNA reads TGTGCCAGCAGTGGCTTCGGGACAGGGGTACTCTCCTACGAGCAGTACTTC.

This clonotype was recorded at least ten times. The CDR3 nucleotides are TGTGCCAGCAGTCCGGACAGGGGGCGCATCTATGGCTACACCTTC. This translates into CASSPDRGRIYGYTF. V is TRBV6-1 and J is TRBJ1-2, with 11 nucleotides matching TRBD1. The CDR3 totals 15 residues. From germline, CDR1 is MNHNS and CDR2 SASEGT. The V segment lost 5 bases and the J segment 4 bases; nucleotides outside the gene matches: 6.

This clonotype was found a few times. V and J are TRBV7-2 and TRBJ2-5; unclear D gene. Per germline, CDR1 SGHTA and CDR2 FQGNSA. The V end lost 4 bases, the J end lost 2 bases, and 11 bases lay between the germline ends. This CDR3 contains 14 residues. The CDR3 is CASSSRWGQETQYF. In nucleotides, the CDR3 is TGTGCCAGCAGCTCAAGGTGGGGACAAGAGACCCAGTACTTC.

The chain links TRBV14 to TRBJ2-2; 7 nucleotides line up with TRBD1. The CDR3 totals 20 residues. Germline loops: CDR1 SGHDN, CDR2 FVKESK. V was pared by 2 bases and J by 3 bases, with 18 bases of the junction left unmatched. CDR3 residues: CASSQSWANNRGADTGELFF. CDR3 DNA: TGTGCCAGCAGCCAAAGCTGGGCCAACAACAGGGGAGCGGACACCGGGGAGCTGTTTTTT.

The table lists this clonotype with many counts. V gene TRBV28 combines with J gene TRBJ2-7; D is unresolved. The germline V and J ends were trimmed by 7 bases and 0 bases, with 7 bases remaining between them. This CDR3 region has 12 residues. CDR1 and CDR2 from the germline V gene are MDHEN and SYDVKM. In DNA, the CDR3 is TGTGCCAGCAAGACATCCTCCTACGAGCAGTACTTC. Translation gives CASKTSSYEQYF.

This clonotype has at least ten counts. The genes are TRBV30 and TRBJ1-2; D gene ambiguous. V lost 4 bases to trimming and J lost 4 bases, with 10 bases between them. This CDR3 has 12 residues. Germline V gives CDR1 GTSNPN, CDR2 SVGIG (reference sequence). The CDR3 bases are TGTGCCTGGACTGTATCCGGCTATGGCTACACCTTC. It codes for CAWTVSGYGYTF.

This clonotype has only a few counts. This chain links TRBV30 with TRBJ2-7; no clear D gene. The CDR3 sequence is 13 residues long. Germline-derived CDR1 and CDR2 are GTSNPN and SVGIG (reference sequence). V gave up 1 base and J gave up 6 bases, with 13 bases separating them. CDR3 bases: TGTGCCTGGAGTGAGCTGGCTATTGGCGAGCAGTACTTC. This gives the protein CAWSELAIGEQYF.

This clonotype was seen repeatedly, ten times or more. The gene calls are TRBV20-1 and TRBJ1-5, with D unclear. V was trimmed by 2 bases and J by 1 base, leaving 12 bases between them. CDR3 length: 15 residues. Per germline, CDR1 DFQATT and CDR2 SNEGSKA (reference sequence). The CDR3 nucleotides read TGCAGTGCTAGATCCGGGGAGTCGAGCAATCAGCCCCAGCATTTT. Translated: CSARSGESSNQPQHF.

The sample holds many counts of this clonotype. A single base separates this from a much larger clone, so it may be a read error. V usage is TRBV12-3 or TRBV12-4 and J usage is TRBJ2-2, with D perhaps TRBD2 (5 bases). This CDR3 comprises 12 residues. Trimming stripped 5 bases from V and 7 bases from J, with 8 bases between. The CDR3 protein is CASSREIGELFF. CDR3 bases: TGTGCCAGCAGTAGGGAGATCGGGGAGCTGTTTTTT.

This clonotype occurred many times. The CDR3 DNA sequence: TGTGCCAGCAGCCAAGCGCTTCCTAGCGGGTACGAGCAGTACTTC. Protein: CASSQALPSGYEQYF. The chain joins TRBV7-8 to TRBJ2-7; 8 bases fit TRBD2. V gave up 5 bases and J gave up 4 bases; unmatched junction bases: 10. The germline CDR1 and CDR2 sequences are SGHVS and FQNEAQ. This CDR3 spans 15 amino acids.

This clonotype was counted many times. The chain links TRBV30 to TRBJ2-7, with a weak D call TRBD1 (6 bases). V lost 6 bases and J lost 0, with 12 bases in between. CDR3 length equals 13 residues. The germline V gene encodes CDR1 GTSNPN and CDR2 SVGIG (reference sequence). In nucleotides, the CDR3 is TGTGCCTGTACAGGGCGGAGCTCCTACGAGCAGTACTTC. Translated: CACTGRSSYEQYF.

This clonotype was seen ten or more times. The CDR3 DNA is TGTGCCAGCAGTTACTTCCAAGAGACCCAGTACTTC. This codes for CASSYFQETQYF. The chain links TRBV6-2 or TRBV6-3 to TRBJ2-5; D unclear. Germline V gives CDR1 MNHEY, CDR2 SVGEGT. V was pared by 1 base and J by 1 base, with 1 base between. CDR3 size: 12 residues.

This clonotype was picked up many times. This chain uses TRBV27 with TRBJ2-3, with D possibly being TRBD1 or TRBD2 (7 bases each). Trimming left V 7 bases short and J 5 bases short, with 16 bases between. CDR3 length: 14 amino acids. Germline V gene lookup returns CDR1 MNHEY and CDR2 SMNVEV (reference sequence). CDR3 loop: CASNTDREGDTQYF. For the CDR3, the DNA is TGTGCCAGCAATACAGACAGGGAGGGAGATACGCAGTATTTT.

This rearrangement joins TRBV10-3 to TRBJ2-5; D uncertain. This CDR3 comprises 9 residues. Between the trimmed V and J ends, which lost 6 bases and 4 bases, there was a span of 0 bases. From germline, CDR1 is ENHRY and CDR2 SYGVKD. The CDR3: CAIRETQYF. In DNA, the CDR3 is TGTGCCATCAGAGAGACCCAGTACTTC.

This clonotype was seen ten or more times. The chain has TRBV30 and TRBJ2-7, with D unclear. The V end was cut by 0 bases, the J end by 3 bases, with 9 bases between. Germline V gene data show CDR1 as GTSNPN and CDR2 as SVGIG (reference sequence). This CDR3 spans 13 amino acids. CDR3: CAWSVLEGYEQYF. CDR3 nucleotide sequence: TGTGCCTGGAGTGTTTTGGAAGGCTACGAGCAGTACTTC.

This clonotype showed up many times. The junction departs from the called germline gene at one end, perhaps through a read error. The chain has TRBV2 and TRBJ2-2; D gene ambiguous. The germline V gene encodes CDR1 SNHLY and CDR2 FYNNEI. The CDR3 extends over 12 amino acids. The CDR3 sequence: CASRRLTEELFF. Written as DNA, the CDR3 is TGTGCCAGCAGGAGGTTGACCGAGGAGCTGTTTTTT.

This clonotype was recorded many times. The rearrangement joins TRBV12-3 or TRBV12-4 to TRBJ1-6; TRBD1 might be the D (5 bases). The CDR3 covers 15 residues. V was clipped by 3 bases and J by 10 bases, with 16 bases between them. Here the CDR3 reads CASSLGGTGYSPLHF. The CDR3 DNA reads TGTGCCAGCAGTTTGGGCGGGACCGGGTACTCACCCCTCCACTTT.

This clonotype came up many times. The genes are TRBV6-5 and TRBJ1-1; tentative D call: TRBD1 (5 bases). The germline V and J ends were trimmed by 2 bases and 3 bases, with 10 bases remaining between them. CDR3 length: 14 residues. CDR1 and CDR2 (germline): MNHEY, SVGAGI. The CDR3 region has the DNA TGTGCCAGCAGTTACACGGACACTTACACTGAAGCTTTCTTT. As protein: CASSYTDTYTEAFF.